The rows below give T cell receptor beta chains drawn from one sample of a study of blood T cells in healthy people across ages. From the 5' RACE reads, TCRdb called clonotypes with MiXCR, one entry per CDR3 protein. The sample holds roughly 1.6 million distinct CDR3 sequences, about 31% seen once. The sample taken for sequencing was blood. All receptors derive from a woman in her 30s in good health. Both conserved end residues are part of each CDR3. D genes are given only for firm matches. Clone size is shown for a subset of rows, as once, few, many or a class of expanded clone.

J	V	size	D	CDR3	DNA
TRBJ2-5	TRBV3-1	few	.	CASSKRPQETQYF	TGTGCCAGCAGCAAGCGGCCCCAAGAGACCCAGTACTTC
TRBJ2-3	TRBV30	.	.	CAWSLQGRGDTQYF	TGTGCCTGGAGTCTCCAGGGCAGAGGAGATACGCAGTATTTT
TRBJ2-7	TRBV10-1	.	TRBD2	CASSESGGAEEQYF	TGCGCCAGCAGCGAGTCGGGGGGAGCGGAGGAGCAGTACTTC
TRBJ2-7	TRBV12-3/TRBV12-4	.	.	CASSSGQQSSYEQYF	TGTGCCAGCAGCTCCGGACAGCAAAGCTCCTACGAGCAGTACTTC
TRBJ1-2	TRBV20-1	few	.	CSALRDNYGYTF	TGCAGTGCTCTGCGGGATAACTATGGCTACACCTTC
TRBJ2-1	TRBV11-1	.	.	CASSKGMMKKKPRLPHNEQFF	TGTGCCAGCAGCAAGGGTATGATGAAGAAGAAGCCCCGTCTCCCCCACAATGAGCAGTTCTTC
TRBJ2-5	TRBV20-1	many	TRBD2	CSARDPSPAGFGETQYF	TGCAGTGCTAGAGACCCGAGCCCAGCGGGGTTCGGGGAGACCCAGTACTTC
TRBJ2-2	TRBV10-3	.	TRBD1	CAISVGQGANTGELFF	TGTGCCATCAGTGTGGGACAGGGGGCGAACACCGGGGAGCTGTTTTTT
TRBJ2-5	TRBV7-3	few	.	CASSLTGRSQETQYF	TGTGCCAGCAGCTTAACGGGACGAAGTCAAGAGACCCAGTACTTC
TRBJ2-1	TRBV7-2	few	.	CASSQGTGRFDEQFF	TGTGCCAGCAGCCAGGGGACTGGGAGGTTCGATGAGCAGTTCTTC
TRBJ2-5	TRBV20-1	few	.	CSALPGLLQETQYF	TGCAGTGCACTGCCGGGACTCCTACAAGAGACCCAGTACTTC
TRBJ1-4	TRBV10-2	.	TRBD1	CASGPGQNEKLFF	TGCGCCAGCGGACCGGGACAGAACGAAAAACTGTTTTTT
TRBJ2-3	TRBV30	few	.	CAWSVSSPTDTQYF	TGTGCCTGGAGTGTGTCCTCCCCCACAGATACGCAGTATTTT
TRBJ2-1	TRBV10-3	many	TRBD2	CAISLGLETYNEQFF	TGTGCCATCAGCCTCGGACTAGAAACCTACAATGAGCAGTTCTTC
TRBJ2-1	TRBV20-1	many	TRBD2	CSAQTSGGAYYNEQFF	TGCAGTGCACAGACTAGCGGGGGGGCCTACTACAATGAGCAGTTCTTC
TRBJ1-2	TRBV20-1	.	.	CSGRGTTYGYTF	TGCAGTGGGAGAGGGACAACCTATGGCTACACCTTC
TRBJ2-1	TRBV7-9	.	.	CASSLLVVGGGDNEQFF	TGTGCCAGCAGCTTGCTAGTCGTAGGGGGGGGTGACAATGAGCAGTTCTTC
TRBJ2-7	TRBV29-1	many	.	CSAITIPQMEQYF	TGCAGCGCAATCACGATCCCCCAAATGGAGCAGTACTTC
TRBJ2-7	TRBV5-1	.	TRBD1	CASSALRRDRDYEQYF	TGCGCCAGCAGCGCCCTACGCCGGGACAGAGACTACGAGCAGTACTTC
TRBJ2-1	TRBV11-2	few	TRBD2	CASSPGRLTSGARGTYNEQFF	TGTGCCAGCAGCCCCGGACGTCTGACTAGCGGGGCAAGGGGGACTTACAATGAGCAGTTCTTC
TRBJ2-6	TRBV5-1	few	.	CASSFTLPGSGANVLTF	TGCGCCAGCAGCTTTACACTCCCGGGCTCTGGGGCCAACGTCCTGACTTTC
TRBJ2-1	TRBV25-1	.	TRBD2	CASSDRLAGGEQFF	TGTGCCAGCAGTGACCGACTAGCGGGGGGTGAGCAGTTCTTC
TRBJ1-4	TRBV4-2	.	.	CASSQPGQVQNEKLFF	TGTGCCAGCAGCCAACCCGGGCAGGTCCAAAATGAAAAACTGTTTTTT
TRBJ2-1	TRBV5-1	few	TRBD2	CASSHQGTLAGVYNEQFF	TGCGCCAGCAGTCATCAGGGTACACTAGCGGGAGTATACAATGAGCAGTTCTTC
TRBJ1-5	TRBV7-8	.	.	CASSLKGASNHPQHF	TGTGCCAGCAGCTTAAAAGGGGCGAGCAATCACCCCCAGCATTTT
TRBJ2-1	TRBV3-1	.	TRBD2	CASSQVLDRGGNEQFF	TGTGCCAGCAGCCAAGTGCTAGACCGGGGGGGGAATGAGCAGTTCTTC
TRBJ2-3	TRBV27	few	.	CASSLRGLKGDTQYF	TGTGCCAGCAGTTTAAGAGGCCTAAAGGGAGATACGCAGTATTTT
TRBJ1-6	TRBV5-1	.	TRBD1	CASSLAGTGRSPLHF	TGCGCCAGCAGCTTGGCCGGGACAGGGAGGTCACCCCTCCACTTT
TRBJ1-2	TRBV4-1	few	TRBD1	CASSERQGADYGYTF	TGCGCCAGCAGCGAGAGACAGGGGGCGGACTATGGCTACACCTTC
TRBJ2-1	TRBV21-1	once	.	CASSNGGRYNEQFF	TGTGCCAGCAGCAATGGAGGACGGTACAATGAGCAGTTCTTC
TRBJ1-5	TRBV4-1	.	.	CASSQDPKGVLHQPQHF	TGCGCCAGCAGCCAAGATCCAAAGGGGGTTTTGCATCAGCCCCAGCATTTT
TRBJ2-5	TRBV18	.	TRBD2	CASSPLGLADFQETQYF	TGTGCCAGCTCACCTTTGGGACTAGCGGACTTCCAAGAGACCCAGTACTTC
TRBJ2-3	TRBV4-1	many	TRBD2	CASSQGYNGRKTDTQYF	TGCGCCAGCAGCCAAGGTTATAACGGGAGGAAAACAGATACGCAGTATTTT
TRBJ1-5	TRBV7-2	.	.	CASSLTATSNQPQHF	TGTGCCAGCAGCTTAACGGCTACGAGCAATCAGCCCCAGCATTTT
TRBJ1-2	TRBV5-1	.	.	CASSIDRSGGYTF	TGCGCCAGCAGCATAGACAGGTCGGGAGGCTACACCTTC
TRBJ2-1	TRBV6-1	.	TRBD1	CASSVDRGGSYNEQFF	TGTGCCAGCAGTGTGGACAGGGGGGGCTCCTACAATGAGCAGTTCTTC
TRBJ2-3	TRBV4-1	.	TRBD2	CASSQAPSGRATDAQYF	TGCGCCAGCAGCCAAGCCCCTAGCGGGAGGGCGACAGATGCGCAGTATTTT
TRBJ1-4	TRBV20-1	.	.	CSAPRGTTNEKLFF	TGCAGTGCCCCCCGAGGAACAACTAATGAAAAACTGTTTTTT
TRBJ2-5	TRBV3-1	few	.	CASSQGVGQYF	TGTGCCAGCAGCCAAGGGGTCGGGCAGTACTTC
TRBJ2-7	TRBV20-1	many	TRBD1	CSARGRTGLPSEQYF	TGCAGTGCTAGAGGGAGGACAGGGTTGCCCAGCGAGCAGTACTTC
TRBJ1-5	TRBV27	.	.	CATWDRYQPQHF	TGTGCCACCTGGGACCGCTATCAGCCCCAGCATTTT
TRBJ2-5	TRBV3-1	few	.	CASSRFPGIQETQYF	TGTGCCAGCAGCCGATTCCCAGGGATCCAAGAGACCCAGTACTTC
TRBJ1-5	TRBV20-1	.	.	CSANALRDQPQHF	TGCAGTGCTAATGCCCTCAGGGATCAGCCCCAGCATTTT
TRBJ1-5	TRBV20-1	.	.	CSAYRDGNQPQHF	TGCAGTGCTTACCGGGACGGCAATCAGCCCCAGCATTTT
TRBJ2-1	TRBV10-3	.	.	CAIRGYNNEQFF	TGTGCCATCAGGGGCTATAACAATGAGCAGTTCTTC
TRBJ2-6	TRBV5-1	few	.	CASRPGPGTPGANVLTF	TGCGCCAGCAGGCCAGGACCCGGGACACCTGGGGCCAACGTCCTGACTTTC
TRBJ2-3	TRBV28	few	TRBD1	CASSRGTGRAGTDTQYF	TGTGCCAGCAGTCGGGGGACAGGGAGGGCCGGCACAGATACGCAGTATTTT
TRBJ2-5	TRBV3-1	few	TRBD2	CASSPRLAAGETQYF	TGTGCCAGCAGCCCTCGACTAGCGGCAGGCGAGACCCAGTACTTC
TRBJ2-1	TRBV7-8	few	TRBD1	CASSLVGTGGYNEQFF	TGTGCCAGCAGCTTAGTGGGGACAGGGGGCTACAATGAGCAGTTCTTC
TRBJ2-5	TRBV13	.	TRBD2	CASSPNPHAGRFRTQYF	TGTGCCAGCAGCCCAAACCCTCATGCCGGGAGGTTTAGGACCCAGTACTTC
TRBJ1-2	TRBV30	few	.	CAWSRSYGYTF	TGTGCCTGGAGCCGGAGCTATGGCTACACCTTC
TRBJ2-5	TRBV18	few	.	CASSLEGQQETQYF	TGTGCCAGCTCACTGGAGGGACAGCAAGAGACCCAGTACTTC
TRBJ2-3	TRBV28	.	.	CASSLGGRGVTDTQYF	TGTGCCAGCAGTTTAGGTGGGCGCGGGGTCACAGATACGCAGTATTTT
TRBJ2-7	TRBV7-2	few	.	CASSFRGGTGDEQYF	TGTGCCAGCAGCTTTAGGGGGGGGACAGGTGACGAGCAGTACTTC
TRBJ2-7	TRBV6-6	.	TRBD2	CASSQRGRGLAYEQYF	TGTGCCAGCAGCCAGCGGGGACGGGGGTTGGCCTACGAGCAGTACTTC
TRBJ2-3	TRBV7-9	few	.	CASSPPAVSAAEEYF	TGTGCCAGCAGCCCCCCGGCAGTTTCGGCGGCGGAGGAGTATTTT